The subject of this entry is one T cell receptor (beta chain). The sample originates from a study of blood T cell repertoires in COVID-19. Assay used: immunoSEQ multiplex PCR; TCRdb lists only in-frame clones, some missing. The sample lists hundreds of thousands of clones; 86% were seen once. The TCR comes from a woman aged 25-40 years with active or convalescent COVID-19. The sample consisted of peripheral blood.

CDR3 amino acids: CASSSAGTVNSPLHF. CDR3 in DNA: TGTGCCAGCAGCTCTGCCGGGACAGTCAATTCACCCCTCCACTTT. This sequence joins TRBV7-8 and TRBJ1-6; 7 bases align to TRBD1. This CDR3 has 15 residues. V dropped 4 bases and J dropped 7; count of bases not matched to a gene: 7. CDR1 is SGHVS, CDR2 FQNEAQ, per germline.